This TCR beta chain was recovered during a study of shared clonotypes between healthy human individuals. Sequenced by immunoSEQ multiplex PCR; TCRdb stores in-frame clones only, minus some. In the table there are approximately 720,000 clones, about 90% of which are singletons. Cells designated naive CD8 were CD45RO-negative and were positively selected for CCR7, with terminally differentiated effector memory CD45RA+ cells excluded. The CDR3 spans 13 residues. The V end was cut by 1 base, the J end by 5 bases, with 7 bases between. CDR1 MNHNY and CDR2 SVGAGI come from the germline V gene (reference sequence).

The sample taken for sequencing was naive CD8+ T cells sorted from blood. This clonotype was obtained from a man in his thirties or forties in good health. The gene calls are TRBV6-6 and TRBJ2-3, with unresolved D. CDR3 sequence: CASSYWTGDTQYF. CDR3 nucleotides: TGTGCCAGCAGTTACTGGACGGGAGATACGCAGTATTTT.